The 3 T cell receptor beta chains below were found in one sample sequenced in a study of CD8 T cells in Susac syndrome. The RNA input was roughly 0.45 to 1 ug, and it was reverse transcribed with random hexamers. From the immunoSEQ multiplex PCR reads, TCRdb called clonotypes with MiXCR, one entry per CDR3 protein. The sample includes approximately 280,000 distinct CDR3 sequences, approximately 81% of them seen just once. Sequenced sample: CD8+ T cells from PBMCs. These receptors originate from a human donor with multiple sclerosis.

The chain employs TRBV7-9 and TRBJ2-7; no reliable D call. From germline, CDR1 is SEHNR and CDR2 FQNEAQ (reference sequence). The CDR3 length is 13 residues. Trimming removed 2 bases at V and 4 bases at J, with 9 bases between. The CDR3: CASSLMAAYEQYF. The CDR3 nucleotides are TGTGCCAGCAGCTTAATGGCAGCTTACGAGCAGTACTTC.

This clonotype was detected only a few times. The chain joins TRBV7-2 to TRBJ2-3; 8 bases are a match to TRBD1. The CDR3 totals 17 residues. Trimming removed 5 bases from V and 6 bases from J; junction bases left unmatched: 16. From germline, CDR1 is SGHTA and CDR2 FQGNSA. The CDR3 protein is CASSRGDRINPTDTQYF. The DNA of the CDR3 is TGTGCCAGCAGCAGAGGGGACAGGATAAACCCCACGGATACGCAGTATTTT.

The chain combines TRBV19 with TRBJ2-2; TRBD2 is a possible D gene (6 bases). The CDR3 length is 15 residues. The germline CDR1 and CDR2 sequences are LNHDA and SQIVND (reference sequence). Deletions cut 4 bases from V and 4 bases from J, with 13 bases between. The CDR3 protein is CASSRSGVLTGELFF. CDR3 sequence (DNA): TGTGCCAGTAGTAGGTCGGGAGTCCTCACCGGGGAGCTGTTTTTT.